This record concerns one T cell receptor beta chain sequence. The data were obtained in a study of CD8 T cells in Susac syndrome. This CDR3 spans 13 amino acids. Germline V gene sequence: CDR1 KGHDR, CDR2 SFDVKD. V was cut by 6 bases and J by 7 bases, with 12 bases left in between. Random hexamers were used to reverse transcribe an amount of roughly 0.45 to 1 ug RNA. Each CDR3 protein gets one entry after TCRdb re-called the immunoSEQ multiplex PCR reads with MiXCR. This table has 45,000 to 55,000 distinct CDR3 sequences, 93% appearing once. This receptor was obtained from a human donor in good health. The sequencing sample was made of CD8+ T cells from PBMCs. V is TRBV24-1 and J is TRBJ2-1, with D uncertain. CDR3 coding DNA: TGTGCCACCAGTTTAACACACTCGAATGAGCAGTTCTTC. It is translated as CATSLTHSNEQFF.